This TCR beta chain was sequenced during a study of T cells in Graves' hyperthyroidism and ophthalmopathy. General study points: Blood also held most thyroid clonotypes expanded beyond 0.001.

This clonotype was seen only a few times. Its cognate antigen is unknown. CDR1 is SGHAT, CDR2 FQNNGV, per germline. V lost 5 bases and J 0 bases, leaving 16 bases between the germline ends. The CDR3 contains 16 residues. Amplified TCR beta CDR3 regions came from RNA transcripts. The HTBI primer set served for first-round RT-PCR of the TCR CDR3. TCRdb independently ran MiXCR on the multiplex PCR reads; one entry per CDR3 protein. The table lists hundreds of thousands of distinct CDR3 sequences, 13% to 15% of them singletons. The sequenced material came from blood. The clonotype comes from a woman aged 40 to 50 with Graves' hyperthyroidism. The V call is TRBV11-2, the J call TRBJ1-1; perhaps TRBD1 as D (6 bases). Here the CDR3 DNA reads TGTGCCAGCAGCCCCCAAGGGGGGGGGTTGAACACTGAAGCTTTCTTT. It codes for CASSPQGGGLNTEAFF.